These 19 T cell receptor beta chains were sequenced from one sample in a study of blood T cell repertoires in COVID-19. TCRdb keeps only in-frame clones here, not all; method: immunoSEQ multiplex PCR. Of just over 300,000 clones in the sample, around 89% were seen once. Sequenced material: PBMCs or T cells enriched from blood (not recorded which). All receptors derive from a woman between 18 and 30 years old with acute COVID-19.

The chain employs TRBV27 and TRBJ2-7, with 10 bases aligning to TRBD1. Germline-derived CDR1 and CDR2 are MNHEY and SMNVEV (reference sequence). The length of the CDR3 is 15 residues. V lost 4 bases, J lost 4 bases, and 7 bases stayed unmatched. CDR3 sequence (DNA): TGTGCCAGCAGTTCCCGGACAGGGGGGGCATACGAGCAGTACTTC. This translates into CASSSRTGGAYEQYF.

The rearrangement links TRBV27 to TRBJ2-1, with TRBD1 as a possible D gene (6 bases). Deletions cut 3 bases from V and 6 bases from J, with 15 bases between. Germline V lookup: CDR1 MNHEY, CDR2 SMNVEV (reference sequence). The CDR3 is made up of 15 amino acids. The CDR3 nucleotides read TGTGCCAGCAGTTTGTCTCTTCGAGGGGGCAATGAGCAGTTCTTC. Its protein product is CASSLSLRGGNEQFF.

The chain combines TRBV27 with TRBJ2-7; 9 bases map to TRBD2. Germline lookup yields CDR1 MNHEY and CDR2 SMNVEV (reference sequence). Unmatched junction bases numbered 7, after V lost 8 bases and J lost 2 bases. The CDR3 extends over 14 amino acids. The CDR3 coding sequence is TGTGCCAGCGCTAGCGGGATGGTGCCCTACGAGCAGTACTTC. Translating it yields CASASGMVPYEQYF.

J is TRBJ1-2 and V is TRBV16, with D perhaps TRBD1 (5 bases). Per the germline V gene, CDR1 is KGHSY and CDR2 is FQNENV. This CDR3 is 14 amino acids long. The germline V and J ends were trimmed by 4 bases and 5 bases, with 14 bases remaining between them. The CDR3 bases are TGTGCCAGCAGCCGTACACAGGTGGAGTATGGCTACACCTTC. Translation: CASSRTQVEYGYTF. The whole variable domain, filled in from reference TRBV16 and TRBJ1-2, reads GEEVAQTPKHLVRGEGQKAKLYCAPIKGHSYVFWYQQVLKNEFKFLISFQNENVFDETGMPKERFSAKCLPNSPCSLEIQATKLEDSAVYFCASSRTQVEYGYTFGSGTRLTVV.

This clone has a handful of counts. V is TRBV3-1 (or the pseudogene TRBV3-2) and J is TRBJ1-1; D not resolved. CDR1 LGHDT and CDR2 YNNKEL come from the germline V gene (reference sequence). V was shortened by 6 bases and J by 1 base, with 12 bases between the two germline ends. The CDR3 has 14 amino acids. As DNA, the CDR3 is TGTGCCAGCAGTGCAATTTCGGGGAACACTGAAGCTTTCTTT. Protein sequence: CASSAISGNTEAFF.

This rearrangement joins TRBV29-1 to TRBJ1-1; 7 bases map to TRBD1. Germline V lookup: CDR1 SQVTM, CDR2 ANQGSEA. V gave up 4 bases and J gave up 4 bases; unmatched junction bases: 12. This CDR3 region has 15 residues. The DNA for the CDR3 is TGCAGCGTTGGGGTCAACAGGGGTTCTAGCACTGAAGCTTTCTTT. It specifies CSVGVNRGSSTEAFF.

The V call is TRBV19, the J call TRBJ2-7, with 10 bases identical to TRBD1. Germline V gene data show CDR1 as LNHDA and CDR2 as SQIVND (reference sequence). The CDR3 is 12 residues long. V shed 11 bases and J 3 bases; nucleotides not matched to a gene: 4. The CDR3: CAVDRGNYEQYF. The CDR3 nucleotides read TGTGCCGTGGACAGGGGGAACTACGAGCAGTACTTC.

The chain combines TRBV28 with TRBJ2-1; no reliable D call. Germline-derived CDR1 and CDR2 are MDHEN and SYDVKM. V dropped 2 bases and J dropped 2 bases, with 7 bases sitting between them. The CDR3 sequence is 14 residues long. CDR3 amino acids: CASSLRSPYNEQFF. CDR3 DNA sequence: TGTGCCAGCAGTTTACGCAGTCCCTACAATGAGCAGTTCTTC.

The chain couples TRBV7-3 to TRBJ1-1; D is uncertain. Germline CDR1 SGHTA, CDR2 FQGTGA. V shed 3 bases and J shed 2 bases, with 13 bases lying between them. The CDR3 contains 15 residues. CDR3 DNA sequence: TGTGCCAGCAGCTTGCGAAGCACGGGAAACACTGAAGCTTTCTTT. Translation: CASSLRSTGNTEAFF.

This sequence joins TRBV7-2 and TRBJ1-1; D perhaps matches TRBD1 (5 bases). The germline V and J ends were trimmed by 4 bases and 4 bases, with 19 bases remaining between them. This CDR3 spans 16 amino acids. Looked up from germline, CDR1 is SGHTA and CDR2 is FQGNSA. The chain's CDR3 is CASSSTPRGRGTEAFF. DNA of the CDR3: TGTGCCAGCAGCTCCACCCCTCGGGGGAGGGGCACTGAAGCTTTCTTT.

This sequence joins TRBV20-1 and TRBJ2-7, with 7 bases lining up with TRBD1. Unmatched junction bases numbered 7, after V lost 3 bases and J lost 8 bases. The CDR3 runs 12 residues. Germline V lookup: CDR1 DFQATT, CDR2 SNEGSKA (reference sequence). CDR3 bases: TGCAGTGCTAGTGACAGGGAAGGCAAGCAGTACTTC. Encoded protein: CSASDREGKQYF.

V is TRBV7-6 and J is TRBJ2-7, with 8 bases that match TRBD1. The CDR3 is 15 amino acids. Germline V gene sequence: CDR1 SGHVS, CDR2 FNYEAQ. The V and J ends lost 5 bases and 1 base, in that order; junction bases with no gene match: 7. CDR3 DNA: TGTGCCAGCAGCGATAGTCGGACAGGGTCCTACGAGCAGTACTTC. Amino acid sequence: CASSDSRTGSYEQYF.

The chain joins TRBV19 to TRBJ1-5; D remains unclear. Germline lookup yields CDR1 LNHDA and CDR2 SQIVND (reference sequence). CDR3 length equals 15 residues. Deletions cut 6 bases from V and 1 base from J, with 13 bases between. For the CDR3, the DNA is TGTGCCAGTAGCTTATACAGTGGGAGCAATCAGCCCCAGCATTTT. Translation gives CASSLYSGSNQPQHF.

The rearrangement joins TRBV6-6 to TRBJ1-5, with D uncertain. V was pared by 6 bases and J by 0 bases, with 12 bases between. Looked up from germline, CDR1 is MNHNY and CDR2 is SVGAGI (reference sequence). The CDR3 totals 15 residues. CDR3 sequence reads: CASRMRRDSNQPQHF. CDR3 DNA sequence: TGTGCCAGCAGAATGAGACGGGATAGCAATCAGCCCCAGCATTTT.

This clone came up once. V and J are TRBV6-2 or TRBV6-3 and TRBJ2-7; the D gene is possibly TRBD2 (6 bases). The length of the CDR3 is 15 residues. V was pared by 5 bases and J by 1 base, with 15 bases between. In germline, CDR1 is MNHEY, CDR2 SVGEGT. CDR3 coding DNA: TGTGCCAGCAGTCATTCCGGGACTTATTCCTACGAGCAGTACTTC. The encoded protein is CASSHSGTYSYEQYF.

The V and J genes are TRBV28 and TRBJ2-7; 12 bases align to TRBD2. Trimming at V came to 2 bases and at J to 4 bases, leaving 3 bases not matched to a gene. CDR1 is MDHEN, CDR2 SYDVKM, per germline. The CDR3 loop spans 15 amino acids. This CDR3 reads CASSLLAGGPYEQYF. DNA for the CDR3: TGTGCCAGCAGTTTACTAGCGGGAGGGCCTTACGAGCAGTACTTC.

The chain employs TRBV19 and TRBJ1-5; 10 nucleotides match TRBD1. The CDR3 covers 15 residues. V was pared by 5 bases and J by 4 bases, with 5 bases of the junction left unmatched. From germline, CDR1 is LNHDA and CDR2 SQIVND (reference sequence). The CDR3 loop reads CASSPRTGGNQPQHF. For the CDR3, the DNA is TGTGCCAGTAGTCCCCGGACAGGGGGTAATCAGCCCCAGCATTTT.

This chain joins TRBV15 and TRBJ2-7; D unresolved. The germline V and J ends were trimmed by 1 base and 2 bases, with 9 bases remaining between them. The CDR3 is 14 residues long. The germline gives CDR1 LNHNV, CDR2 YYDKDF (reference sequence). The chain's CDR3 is CATSRGGSPYEQYF. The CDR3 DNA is TGTGCCACCAGCAGAGGAGGTTCACCCTACGAGCAGTACTTC.

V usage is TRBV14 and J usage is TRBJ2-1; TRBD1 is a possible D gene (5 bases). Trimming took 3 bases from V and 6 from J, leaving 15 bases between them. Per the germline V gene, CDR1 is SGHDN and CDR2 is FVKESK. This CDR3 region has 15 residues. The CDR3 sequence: CASSQVQDRINEQFF. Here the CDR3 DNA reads TGTGCCAGCAGCCAGGTACAAGACAGAATCAATGAGCAGTTCTTC.